This T cell receptor beta chain was sequenced in a study of T cell repertoires in cytomegalovirus infection (dated by TCRdb to the late 2010s). Some background on the complete study: Peptide stimulations targeted recently identified HLA-C-restricted CMV epitopes, whose presentation resists viral immunomodulation, together with well-studied HLA-B-restricted epitopes. Because public TCR beta signatures pointed to carriage of CMV infection together with the matching HLA type, the HLA type of each donor mattered for the analysis.

CDR1 SGHTA and CDR2 FQGNSA were looked up in the germline V gene. Trimming removed 4 bases from V and 4 bases from J; the gene matches leave 11 bases unexplained. Measured from the cysteine to the phenylalanine, the CDR3 is 17 residues long. The entry retains the CDR3 DNA only, 51 bases that are in frame from base 1. What the authors observed across the whole study: Cumulative frequency of public TCR beta family members discriminated carriers of CMV infection plus the relevant HLA type in this cohort and an independent roughly 320-donor cohort. The ex vivo response was dominated by HLA-C-restricted CMV-specific TCR beta clonotypes, which also provided the single most frequent clonotype in two of eight donors.

TCRdb records Illumina HiSeq 1500 as the sequencer. TCRdb reprocessing: public reads trimmed at Q25 with fastp, clones called with MiXCR, in-frame beta chains kept. Each record represents a unique CDR3 protein, reported with the most common genes and DNA among its rows. The sample table shows about 700,000 distinct CDR3 sequences, and about 30% are seen once. The top ten constitute 15% to 20% of the sample. The treatment or condition label here, explained by the study, means: in vitro stimulation with specific CMV peptide epitopes to enrich CMV-specific T cells. Regarding this clonotype: Its antigen remains undetermined. Base qualities were left out, and no much larger clone turns up one base away.

The sequence was obtained from a human donor in good health (CMV status not recorded). Some clones in this sample may be carry-over from other donors' samples. The material was cultured PBMCs, obtained from culture after CMV antigen stimulation. The V and J genes are TRBV7-2 and TRBJ2-5; 11 central nucleotides agree with TRBD2. The sequenced DNA: TGTGCCAGCAGCTCCCGGGGTAGCGGGGGGGCTGGAGAGACCCAGTACTTC. Its amino acids are CASSSRGSGGAGETQYF.